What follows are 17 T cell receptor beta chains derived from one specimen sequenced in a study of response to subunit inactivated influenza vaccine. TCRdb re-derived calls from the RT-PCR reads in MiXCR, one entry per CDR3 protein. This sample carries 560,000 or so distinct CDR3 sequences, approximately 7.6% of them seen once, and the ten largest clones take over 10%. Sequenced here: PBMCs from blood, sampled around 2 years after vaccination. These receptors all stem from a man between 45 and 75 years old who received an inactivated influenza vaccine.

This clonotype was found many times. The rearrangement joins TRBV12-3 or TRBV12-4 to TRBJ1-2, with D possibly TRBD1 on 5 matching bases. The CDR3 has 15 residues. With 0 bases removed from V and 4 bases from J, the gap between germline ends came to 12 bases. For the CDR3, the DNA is TGTGCCAGCAGTTTAGCGATCCCAGGGTCCTATGGCTACACCTTC. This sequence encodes CASSLAIPGSYGYTF.

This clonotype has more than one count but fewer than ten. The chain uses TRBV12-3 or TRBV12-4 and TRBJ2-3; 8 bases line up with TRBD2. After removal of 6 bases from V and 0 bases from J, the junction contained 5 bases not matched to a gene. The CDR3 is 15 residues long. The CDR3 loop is CASRLTSASTDTQYF. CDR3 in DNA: TGTGCCAGCAGACTGACTAGCGCTAGCACAGATACGCAGTATTTT.

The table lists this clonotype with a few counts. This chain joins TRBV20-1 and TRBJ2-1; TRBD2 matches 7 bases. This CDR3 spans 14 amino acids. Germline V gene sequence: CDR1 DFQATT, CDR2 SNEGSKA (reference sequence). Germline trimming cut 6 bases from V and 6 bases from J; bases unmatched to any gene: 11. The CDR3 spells CSARSGSGTNEQFF. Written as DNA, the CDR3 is TGCAGTGCCCGTTCTGGGAGCGGGACCAATGAGCAGTTCTTC.

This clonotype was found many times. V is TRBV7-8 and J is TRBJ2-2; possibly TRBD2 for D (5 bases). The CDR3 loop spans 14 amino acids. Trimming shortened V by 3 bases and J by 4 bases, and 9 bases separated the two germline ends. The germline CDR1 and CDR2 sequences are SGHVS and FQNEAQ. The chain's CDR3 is CASSFLALTGELFF. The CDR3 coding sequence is TGTGCCAGCAGCTTCCTAGCCCTCACCGGGGAGCTGTTTTTT.

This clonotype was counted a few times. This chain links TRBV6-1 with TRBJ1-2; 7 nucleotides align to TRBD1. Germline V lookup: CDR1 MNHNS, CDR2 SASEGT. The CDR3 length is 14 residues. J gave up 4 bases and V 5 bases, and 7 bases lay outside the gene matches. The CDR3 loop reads CASSRTGVGYGYTF. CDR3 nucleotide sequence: TGTGCCAGCAGTCGTACAGGGGTGGGCTATGGCTACACCTTC.

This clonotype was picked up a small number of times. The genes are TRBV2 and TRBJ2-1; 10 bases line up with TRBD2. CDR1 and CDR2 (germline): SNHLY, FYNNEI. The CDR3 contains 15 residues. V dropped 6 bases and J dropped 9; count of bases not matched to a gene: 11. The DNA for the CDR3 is TGTGCCAGCAGCGGGTTGGAGCGGGGGGGCACTGAGCAGTTCTTC. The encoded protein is CASSGLERGGTEQFF.

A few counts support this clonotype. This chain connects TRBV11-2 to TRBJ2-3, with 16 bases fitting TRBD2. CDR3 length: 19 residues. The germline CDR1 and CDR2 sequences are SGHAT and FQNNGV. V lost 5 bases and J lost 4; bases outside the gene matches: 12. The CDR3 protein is CASSLSTQGLAGGADTQYF. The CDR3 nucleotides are TGTGCCAGCAGCCTGTCCACACAGGGACTAGCGGGGGGGGCAGATACGCAGTATTTT.

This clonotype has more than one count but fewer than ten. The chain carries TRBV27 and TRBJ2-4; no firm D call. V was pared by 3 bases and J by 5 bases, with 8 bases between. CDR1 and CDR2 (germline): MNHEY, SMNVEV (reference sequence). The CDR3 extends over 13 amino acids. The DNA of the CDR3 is TGTGCCAGCAGTTTCCGTGGGCAAAACATTCAGTACTTC. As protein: CASSFRGQNIQYF.

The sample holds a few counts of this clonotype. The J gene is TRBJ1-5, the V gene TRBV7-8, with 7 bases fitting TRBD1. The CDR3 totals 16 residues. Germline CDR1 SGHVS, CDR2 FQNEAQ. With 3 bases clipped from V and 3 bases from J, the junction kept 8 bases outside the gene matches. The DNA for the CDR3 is TGTGCCAGCAGCTTCTCAACGGGACAGCTCAATCAGCCCCAGCATTTT. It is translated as CASSFSTGQLNQPQHF.

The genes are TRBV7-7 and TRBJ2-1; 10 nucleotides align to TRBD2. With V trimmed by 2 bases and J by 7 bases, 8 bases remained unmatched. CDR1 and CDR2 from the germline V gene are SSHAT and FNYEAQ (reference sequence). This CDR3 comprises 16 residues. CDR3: CASSLNKREGLNEQFF. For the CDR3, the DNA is TGTGCCAGCAGCTTAAACAAGCGGGAGGGCCTAAATGAGCAGTTCTTC. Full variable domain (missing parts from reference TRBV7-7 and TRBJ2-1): GAGVSQSPRYKVTKRGQDVTLRCDPISSHATLYWYQQALGQGPEFLTYFNYEAQPDKSGLPSDRFSAERPEGSISTLTIQRTEQRDSAMYRCASSLNKREGLNEQFFGPGTRLTVL.

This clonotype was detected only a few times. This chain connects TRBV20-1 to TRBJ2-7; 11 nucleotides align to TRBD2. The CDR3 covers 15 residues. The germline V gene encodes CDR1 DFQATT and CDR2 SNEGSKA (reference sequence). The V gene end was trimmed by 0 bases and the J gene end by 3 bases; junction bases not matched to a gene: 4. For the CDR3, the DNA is TGCAGTGCTAGAGACACTGGGACTAGCGGCTACGAGCAGTACTTC. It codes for CSARDTGTSGYEQYF.

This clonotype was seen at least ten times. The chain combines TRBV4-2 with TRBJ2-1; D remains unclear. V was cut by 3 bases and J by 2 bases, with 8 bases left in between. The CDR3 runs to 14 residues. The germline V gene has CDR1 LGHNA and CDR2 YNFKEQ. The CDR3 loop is CASSQSPTYNEQFF. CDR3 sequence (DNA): TGTGCCAGCAGCCAGTCCCCAACCTACAATGAGCAGTTCTTC.

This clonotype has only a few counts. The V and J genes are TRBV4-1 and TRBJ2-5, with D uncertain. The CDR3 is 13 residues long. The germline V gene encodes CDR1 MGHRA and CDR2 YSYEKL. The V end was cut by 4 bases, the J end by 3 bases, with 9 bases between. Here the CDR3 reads CASSPRWEETQYF. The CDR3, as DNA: TGCGCCAGCAGCCCTCGCTGGGAAGAGACCCAGTACTTC.

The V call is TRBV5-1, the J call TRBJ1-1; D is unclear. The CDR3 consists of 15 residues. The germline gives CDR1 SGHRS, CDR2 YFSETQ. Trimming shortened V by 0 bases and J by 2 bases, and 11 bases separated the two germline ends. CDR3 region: CASSLAQMGNTEAFF. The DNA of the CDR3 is TGCGCCAGCAGCTTGGCGCAGATGGGTAACACTGAAGCTTTCTTT.

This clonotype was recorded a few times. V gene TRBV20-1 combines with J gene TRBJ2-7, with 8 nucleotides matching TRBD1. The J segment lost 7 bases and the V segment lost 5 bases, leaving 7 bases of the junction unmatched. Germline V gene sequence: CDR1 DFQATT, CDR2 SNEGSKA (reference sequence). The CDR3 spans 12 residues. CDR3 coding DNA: TGCAGTGCTCGACAGGGGATGGGGGAGCAGTACTTC. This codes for CSARQGMGEQYF.

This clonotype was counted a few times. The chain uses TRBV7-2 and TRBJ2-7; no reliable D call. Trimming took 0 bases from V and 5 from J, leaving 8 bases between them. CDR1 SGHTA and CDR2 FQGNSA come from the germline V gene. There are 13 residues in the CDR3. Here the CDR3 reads CASSLAQRNEQYF. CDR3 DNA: TGTGCCAGCAGCTTAGCACAGAGAAACGAGCAGTACTTC.

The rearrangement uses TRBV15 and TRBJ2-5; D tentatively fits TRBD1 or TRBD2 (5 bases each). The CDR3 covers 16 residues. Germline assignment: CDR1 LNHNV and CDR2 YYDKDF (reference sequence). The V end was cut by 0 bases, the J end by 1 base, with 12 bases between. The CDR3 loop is CATSRERSGSQETQYF. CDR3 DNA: TGTGCCACCAGCAGAGAGCGGTCAGGGAGCCAAGAGACCCAGTACTTC.